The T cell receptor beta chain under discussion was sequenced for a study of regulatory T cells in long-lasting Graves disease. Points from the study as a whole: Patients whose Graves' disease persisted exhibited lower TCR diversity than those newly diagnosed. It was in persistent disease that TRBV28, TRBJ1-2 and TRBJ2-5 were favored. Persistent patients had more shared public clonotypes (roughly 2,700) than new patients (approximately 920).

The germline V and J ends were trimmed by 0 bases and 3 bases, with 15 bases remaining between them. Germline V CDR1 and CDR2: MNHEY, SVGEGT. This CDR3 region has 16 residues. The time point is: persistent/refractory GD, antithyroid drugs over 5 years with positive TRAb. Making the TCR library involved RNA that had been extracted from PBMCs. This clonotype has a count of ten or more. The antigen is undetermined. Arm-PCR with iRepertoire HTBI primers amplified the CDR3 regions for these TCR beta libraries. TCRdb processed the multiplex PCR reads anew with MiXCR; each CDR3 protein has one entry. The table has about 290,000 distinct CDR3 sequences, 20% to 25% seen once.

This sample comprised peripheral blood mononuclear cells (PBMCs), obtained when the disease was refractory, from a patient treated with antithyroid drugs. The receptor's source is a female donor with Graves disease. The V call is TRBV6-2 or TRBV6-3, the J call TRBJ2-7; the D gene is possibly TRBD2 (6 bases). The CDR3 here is CASSYSGSGDLYEQYF. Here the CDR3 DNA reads TGTGCCAGCAGTTACTCGGGTAGCGGAGATCTCTACGAGCAGTACTTC.